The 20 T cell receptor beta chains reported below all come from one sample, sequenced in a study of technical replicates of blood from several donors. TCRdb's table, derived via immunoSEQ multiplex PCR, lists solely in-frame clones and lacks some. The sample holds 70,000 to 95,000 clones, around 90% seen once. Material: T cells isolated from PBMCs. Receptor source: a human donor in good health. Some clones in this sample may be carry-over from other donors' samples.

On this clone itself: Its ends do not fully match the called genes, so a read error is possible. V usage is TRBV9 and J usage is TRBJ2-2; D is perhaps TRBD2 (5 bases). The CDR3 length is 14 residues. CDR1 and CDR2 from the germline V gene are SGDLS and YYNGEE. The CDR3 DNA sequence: TGTGCCACCAGCCCGGGAACTCGTACCGGGGAGCTGTTTTTT. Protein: CATSPGTRTGELFF.

DNA of the CDR3: TGTGCCAGTTCTCATCCCTATTGGGACAGGGAACATGGCTACACCTTC. Residues: CASSHPYWDREHGYTF. The chain employs TRBV19 and TRBJ1-2; TRBD1 aligns across 9 bases. V was clipped by 8 bases and J by 6 bases; unmatched bases: 16. The CDR3 totals 16 residues. Germline V gene lookup returns CDR1 LNHDA and CDR2 SQIVND (reference sequence). Combining the CDR3 with reference TRBV19 and TRBJ1-2 gives the whole variable domain DGGITQSPKYLFRKEGQNVTLSCEQNLNHDAMYWYRQDPGQGLRLIYYSQIVNDFQKGDIAEGYSVSREKKESFPLTVTSAQKNPTAFYLCASSHPYWDREHGYTFGSGTRLTVV.

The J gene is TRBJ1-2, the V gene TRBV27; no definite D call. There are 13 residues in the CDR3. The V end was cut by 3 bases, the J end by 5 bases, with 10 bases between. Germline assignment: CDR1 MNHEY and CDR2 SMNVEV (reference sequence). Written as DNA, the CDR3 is TGTGCCAGCAGTTTGGGCAGGTCGTATGGCTACACCTTC. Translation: CASSLGRSYGYTF.

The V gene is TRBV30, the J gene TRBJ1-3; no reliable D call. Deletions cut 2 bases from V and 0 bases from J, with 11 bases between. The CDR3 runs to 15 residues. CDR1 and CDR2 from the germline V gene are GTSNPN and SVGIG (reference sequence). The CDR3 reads CAWSLIRSSGNTIYF. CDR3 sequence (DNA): TGTGCCTGGAGTCTTATACGGAGCTCTGGAAACACCATATATTTT. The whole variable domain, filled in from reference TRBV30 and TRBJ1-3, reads SQTIHQWPATLVQPVGSPLSLECTVEGTSNPNLYWYRQAAGRGLQLLFYSVGIGQISSEVPQNLSASRPQDRQFILSSKKLLLSDSGFYLCAWSLIRSSGNTIYFGEGSWLTVV.

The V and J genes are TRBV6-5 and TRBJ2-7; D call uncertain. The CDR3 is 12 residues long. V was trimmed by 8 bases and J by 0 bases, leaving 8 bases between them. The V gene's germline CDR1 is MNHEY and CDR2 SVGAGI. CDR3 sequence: CASSDSSYEQYF. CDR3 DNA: TGTGCCAGCTCCGATAGCTCCTACGAGCAGTACTTC.

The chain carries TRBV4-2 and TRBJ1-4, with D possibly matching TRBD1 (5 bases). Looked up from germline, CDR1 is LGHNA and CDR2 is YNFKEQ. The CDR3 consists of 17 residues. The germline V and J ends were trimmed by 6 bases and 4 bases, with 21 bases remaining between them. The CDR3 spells CASRLTGSAKNNEKLFF. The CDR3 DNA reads TGTGCCAGCAGACTCACAGGATCCGCGAAAAATAATGAAAAACTGTTTTTT.

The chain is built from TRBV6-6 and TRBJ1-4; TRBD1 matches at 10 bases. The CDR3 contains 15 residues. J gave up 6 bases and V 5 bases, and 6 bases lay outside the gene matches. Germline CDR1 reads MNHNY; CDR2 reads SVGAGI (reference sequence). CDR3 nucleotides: TGTGCCAGCAGTGCCCGACAGGGGGCTTATGAAAAACTGTTTTTT. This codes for CASSARQGAYEKLFF.

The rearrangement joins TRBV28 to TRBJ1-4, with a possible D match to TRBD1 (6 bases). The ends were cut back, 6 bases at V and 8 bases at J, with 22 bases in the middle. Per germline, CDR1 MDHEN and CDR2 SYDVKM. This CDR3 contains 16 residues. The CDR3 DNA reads TGTGCCAGCAGCGCCTTCCTGGGGGGGGCGGGAGAAAAACTGTTTTTT. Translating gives CASSAFLGGAGEKLFF.

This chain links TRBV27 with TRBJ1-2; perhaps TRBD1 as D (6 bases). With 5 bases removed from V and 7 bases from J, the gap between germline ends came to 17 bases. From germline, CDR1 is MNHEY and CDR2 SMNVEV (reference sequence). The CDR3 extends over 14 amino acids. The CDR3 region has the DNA TGTGCCAGCAGTCGCCAGGGGAGTGGTGGTGGCTACACCTTC. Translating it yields CASSRQGSGGGYTF.

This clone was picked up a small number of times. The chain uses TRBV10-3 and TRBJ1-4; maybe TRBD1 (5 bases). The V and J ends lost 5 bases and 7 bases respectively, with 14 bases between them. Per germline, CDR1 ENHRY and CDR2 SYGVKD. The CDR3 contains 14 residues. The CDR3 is CAISMGGLGEKLFF. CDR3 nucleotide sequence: TGTGCCATCAGTATGGGGGGATTGGGTGAAAAACTGTTTTTT.

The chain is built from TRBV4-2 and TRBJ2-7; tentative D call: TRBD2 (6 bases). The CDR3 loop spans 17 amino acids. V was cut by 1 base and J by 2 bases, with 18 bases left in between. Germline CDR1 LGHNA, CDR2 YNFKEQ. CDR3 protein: CASSQVFSGGNAYEQYF. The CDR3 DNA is TGTGCCAGCAGCCAAGTTTTCAGCGGCGGGAATGCCTACGAGCAGTACTTC.

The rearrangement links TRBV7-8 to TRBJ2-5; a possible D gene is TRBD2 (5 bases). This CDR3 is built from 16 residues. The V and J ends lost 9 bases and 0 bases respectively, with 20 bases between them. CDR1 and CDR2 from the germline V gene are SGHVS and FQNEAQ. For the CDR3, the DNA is TGTGCCAGTCCCCCTAGTACGCTAGCAAACCAAGAGACCCAGTACTTC. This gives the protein CASPPSTLANQETQYF.

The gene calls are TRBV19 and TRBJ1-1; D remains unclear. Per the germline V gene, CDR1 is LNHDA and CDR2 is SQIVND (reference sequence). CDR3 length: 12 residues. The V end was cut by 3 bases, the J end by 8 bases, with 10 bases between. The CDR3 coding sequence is TGTGCCAGTAGTATCGGGGATGAAGAAGCTTTCTTT. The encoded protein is CASSIGDEEAFF. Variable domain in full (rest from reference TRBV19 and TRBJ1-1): DGGITQSPKYLFRKEGQNVTLSCEQNLNHDAMYWYRQDPGQGLRLIYYSQIVNDFQKGDIAEGYSVSREKKESFPLTVTSAQKNPTAFYLCASSIGDEEAFFGQGTRLTVV.

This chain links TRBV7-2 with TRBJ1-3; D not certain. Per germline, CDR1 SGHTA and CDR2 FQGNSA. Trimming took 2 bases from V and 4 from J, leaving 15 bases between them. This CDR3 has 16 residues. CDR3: CASSLIIAGVGNTIYF. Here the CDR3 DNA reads TGTGCCAGCAGCTTAATCATCGCGGGCGTCGGAAACACCATATATTTT.

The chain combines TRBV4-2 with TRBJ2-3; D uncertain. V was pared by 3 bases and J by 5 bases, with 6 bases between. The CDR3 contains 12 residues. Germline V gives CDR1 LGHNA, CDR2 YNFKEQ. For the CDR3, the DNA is TGTGCCAGCAGCCAGGTCGGAGATACGCAGTATTTT. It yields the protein CASSQVGDTQYF.

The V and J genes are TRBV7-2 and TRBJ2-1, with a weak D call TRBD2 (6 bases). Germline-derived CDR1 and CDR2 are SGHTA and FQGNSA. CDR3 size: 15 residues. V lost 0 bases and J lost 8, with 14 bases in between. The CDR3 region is CASSLASGEGHEQFF. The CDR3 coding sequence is TGTGCCAGCAGCTTAGCTAGCGGCGAGGGCCATGAGCAGTTCTTC.

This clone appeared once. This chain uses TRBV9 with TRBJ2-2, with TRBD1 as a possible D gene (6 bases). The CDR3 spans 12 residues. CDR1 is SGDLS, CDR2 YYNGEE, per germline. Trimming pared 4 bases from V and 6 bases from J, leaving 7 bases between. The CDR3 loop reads CASSSGAGELFF. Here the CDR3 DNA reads TGTGCCAGCAGCTCAGGGGCCGGGGAGCTGTTTTTT.

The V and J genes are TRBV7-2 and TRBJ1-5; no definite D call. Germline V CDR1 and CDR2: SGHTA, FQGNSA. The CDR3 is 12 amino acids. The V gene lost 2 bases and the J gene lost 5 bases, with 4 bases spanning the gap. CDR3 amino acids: CASSLPYQPQHF. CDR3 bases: TGTGCCAGCAGCTTACCCTATCAGCCCCAGCATTTT.

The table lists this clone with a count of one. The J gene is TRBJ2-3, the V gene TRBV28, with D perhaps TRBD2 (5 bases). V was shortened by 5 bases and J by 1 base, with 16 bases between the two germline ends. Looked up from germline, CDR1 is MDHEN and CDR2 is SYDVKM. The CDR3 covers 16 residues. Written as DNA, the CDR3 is TGTGCCAGCAGTCAGCCCAGAGGGCCTGGCACAGATACGCAGTATTTT. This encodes CASSQPRGPGTDTQYF.

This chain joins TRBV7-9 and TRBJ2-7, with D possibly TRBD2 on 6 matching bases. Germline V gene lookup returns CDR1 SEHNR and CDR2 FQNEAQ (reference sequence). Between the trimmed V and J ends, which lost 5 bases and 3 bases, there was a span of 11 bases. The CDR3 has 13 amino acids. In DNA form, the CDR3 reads TGTGCCAGCAGCGGAGGGGTAGACTACGAGCAGTACTTC. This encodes CASSGGVDYEQYF. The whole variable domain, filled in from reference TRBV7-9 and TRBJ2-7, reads DTGVSQNPRHKITKRGQNVTFRCDPISEHNRLYWYRQTLGQGPEFLTYFQNEAQLEKSRLLSDRFSAERPKGSFSTLEIQRTEQGDSAMYLCASSGGVDYEQYFGPGTRLTVT.